The 8 T cell receptor beta chains below all came from one sample that was sequenced in a study of blood T cell repertoires in COVID-19 (dated by TCRdb to between 2020 and 2021). The protocol used for the library was the immunoSEQ multiplex PCR assay. This immuneACCESS table, as held by TCRdb, lists in-frame sequences with V and J called but not all clones. Of the missing ones, under half trace to an unresolved V gene in checked studies; the others have no known cause. This sample is represented by around 150,000 clones; around 80% of them were singletons. The ten largest make up over 20% of the sample. The material sequenced was peripheral blood. Receptors were obtained from a woman older than 75 with acute or convalescent COVID-19.

The V gene is TRBV7-9, the J gene TRBJ2-3, with 8 bases lining up with TRBD2. This CDR3 is 17 amino acids long. Trimming at V came to 4 bases and at J to 1 base, leaving 10 bases not matched to a gene. CDR1 and CDR2 from the germline V gene are SEHNR and FQNEAQ (reference sequence). The CDR3 protein is CASSSLSSGFGTDTQYF. The DNA for the CDR3 is TGTGCCAGCAGCTCCCTCTCTAGCGGGTTCGGCACAGATACGCAGTATTTT.

This sequence joins TRBV15 and TRBJ1-1; D uncertain. The V gene lost 3 bases and the J gene lost 1 base, with 6 bases spanning the gap. CDR3 length equals 13 residues. Germline V gene sequence: CDR1 LNHNV, CDR2 YYDKDF (reference sequence). The DNA for the CDR3 is TGTGCCACCAGCAGCTCTTGGAACACTGAAGCTTTCTTT. This sequence encodes CATSSSWNTEAFF.

The chain combines TRBV4-1 with TRBJ2-5; 9 nucleotides agree with TRBD1. CDR1 is MGHRA, CDR2 YSYEKL, per germline. Losses at the gene ends were 4 bases for V and 2 bases for J; bases not matched to a gene: 5. This CDR3 comprises 15 residues. CDR3 loop: CASSPTGTGQETQYF. In DNA form, the CDR3 reads TGCGCCAGCAGCCCGACCGGGACAGGGCAAGAGACCCAGTACTTC.

This sequence joins TRBV6-2 or TRBV6-3 and TRBJ2-1; perhaps TRBD2 as D (6 bases). The germline V gene encodes CDR1 MNHEY and CDR2 SVGEGT. V dropped 0 bases and J dropped 9 bases, with 12 bases sitting between them. CDR3 length: 14 residues. CDR3 nucleotides: TGTGCCAGCAGTTACTCCTTGGGAGGAGGTGAGCAGTTCTTC. This codes for CASSYSLGGGEQFF.

CDR3 sequence: CASSSNRDSTYNEQFF. Written as DNA, the CDR3 is TGTGCCAGCAGCTCGAACCGGGACAGCACCTACAATGAGCAGTTCTTC. The chain joins TRBV5-4 to TRBJ2-1; TRBD1 matches 7 bases. The germline gives CDR1 SGHNT, CDR2 YYREEE (reference sequence). The CDR3 has 16 amino acids. V was clipped by 3 bases and J by 2 bases; unmatched bases: 8. The variable domain in full, completed from reference TRBV5-4 and TRBJ2-1, reads ETGVTQSPTHLIKTRGQQVTLRCSSQSGHNTVSWYQQALGQGPQFIFQYYREEENGRGNFPPRFSGLQFPNYSSELNVNALELDDSALYLCASSSNRDSTYNEQFFGPGTRLTVL.

This chain connects TRBV5-1 to TRBJ1-3, with no clear D. Trimming stripped 2 bases from V and 4 bases from J, with 13 bases between. The CDR3 runs 15 residues. The V gene's germline CDR1 is SGHRS and CDR2 YFSETQ. The CDR3 sequence: CASSLGGLRGNTIYF. The CDR3 coding sequence is TGCGCCAGCAGCTTAGGTGGTTTGAGGGGAAACACCATATATTTT.

This rearrangement joins TRBV5-4 to TRBJ2-2; 7 bases are shared with TRBD1. Germline assignment: CDR1 SGHNT and CDR2 YYREEE (reference sequence). This CDR3 has 16 residues. The V segment lost 1 base and the J segment 0 bases; nucleotides outside the gene matches: 3. The CDR3 sequence: CASSLPGQSNTGELFF. The CDR3 region has the DNA TGTGCCAGCAGCTTGCCGGGACAGTCGAACACCGGGGAGCTGTTTTTT.

V and J are TRBV30 and TRBJ1-2, with D perhaps matching TRBD1 (5 bases). The V and J ends lost 4 bases and 6 bases respectively, with 12 bases between them. Per germline, CDR1 GTSNPN and CDR2 SVGIG (reference sequence). The CDR3 runs 12 residues. CDR3 sequence reads: CAWTITGDGYTF. The CDR3 DNA follows: TGTGCCTGGACTATTACGGGGGATGGCTACACCTTC. Based on the CDR3 plus reference TRBV30 and TRBJ1-2, the full variable domain is SQTIHQWPATLVQPVGSPLSLECTVEGTSNPNLYWYRQAAGRGLQLLFYSVGIGQISSEVPQNLSASRPQDRQFILSSKKLLLSDSGFYLCAWTITGDGYTFGSGTRLTVV.